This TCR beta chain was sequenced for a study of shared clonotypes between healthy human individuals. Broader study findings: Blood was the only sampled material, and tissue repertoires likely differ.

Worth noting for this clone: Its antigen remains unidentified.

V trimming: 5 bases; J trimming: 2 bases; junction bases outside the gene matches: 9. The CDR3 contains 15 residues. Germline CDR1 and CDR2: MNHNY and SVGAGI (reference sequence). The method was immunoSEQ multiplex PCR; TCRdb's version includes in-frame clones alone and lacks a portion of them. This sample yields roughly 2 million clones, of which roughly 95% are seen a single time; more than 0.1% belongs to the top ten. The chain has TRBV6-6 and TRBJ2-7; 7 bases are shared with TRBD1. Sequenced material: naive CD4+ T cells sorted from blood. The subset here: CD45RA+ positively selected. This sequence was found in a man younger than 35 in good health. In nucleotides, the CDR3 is TGTGCCAGCAGTAGCACAGGGGCAGGGGCCTACGAGCAGTACTTC. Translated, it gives CASSSTGAGAYEQYF.